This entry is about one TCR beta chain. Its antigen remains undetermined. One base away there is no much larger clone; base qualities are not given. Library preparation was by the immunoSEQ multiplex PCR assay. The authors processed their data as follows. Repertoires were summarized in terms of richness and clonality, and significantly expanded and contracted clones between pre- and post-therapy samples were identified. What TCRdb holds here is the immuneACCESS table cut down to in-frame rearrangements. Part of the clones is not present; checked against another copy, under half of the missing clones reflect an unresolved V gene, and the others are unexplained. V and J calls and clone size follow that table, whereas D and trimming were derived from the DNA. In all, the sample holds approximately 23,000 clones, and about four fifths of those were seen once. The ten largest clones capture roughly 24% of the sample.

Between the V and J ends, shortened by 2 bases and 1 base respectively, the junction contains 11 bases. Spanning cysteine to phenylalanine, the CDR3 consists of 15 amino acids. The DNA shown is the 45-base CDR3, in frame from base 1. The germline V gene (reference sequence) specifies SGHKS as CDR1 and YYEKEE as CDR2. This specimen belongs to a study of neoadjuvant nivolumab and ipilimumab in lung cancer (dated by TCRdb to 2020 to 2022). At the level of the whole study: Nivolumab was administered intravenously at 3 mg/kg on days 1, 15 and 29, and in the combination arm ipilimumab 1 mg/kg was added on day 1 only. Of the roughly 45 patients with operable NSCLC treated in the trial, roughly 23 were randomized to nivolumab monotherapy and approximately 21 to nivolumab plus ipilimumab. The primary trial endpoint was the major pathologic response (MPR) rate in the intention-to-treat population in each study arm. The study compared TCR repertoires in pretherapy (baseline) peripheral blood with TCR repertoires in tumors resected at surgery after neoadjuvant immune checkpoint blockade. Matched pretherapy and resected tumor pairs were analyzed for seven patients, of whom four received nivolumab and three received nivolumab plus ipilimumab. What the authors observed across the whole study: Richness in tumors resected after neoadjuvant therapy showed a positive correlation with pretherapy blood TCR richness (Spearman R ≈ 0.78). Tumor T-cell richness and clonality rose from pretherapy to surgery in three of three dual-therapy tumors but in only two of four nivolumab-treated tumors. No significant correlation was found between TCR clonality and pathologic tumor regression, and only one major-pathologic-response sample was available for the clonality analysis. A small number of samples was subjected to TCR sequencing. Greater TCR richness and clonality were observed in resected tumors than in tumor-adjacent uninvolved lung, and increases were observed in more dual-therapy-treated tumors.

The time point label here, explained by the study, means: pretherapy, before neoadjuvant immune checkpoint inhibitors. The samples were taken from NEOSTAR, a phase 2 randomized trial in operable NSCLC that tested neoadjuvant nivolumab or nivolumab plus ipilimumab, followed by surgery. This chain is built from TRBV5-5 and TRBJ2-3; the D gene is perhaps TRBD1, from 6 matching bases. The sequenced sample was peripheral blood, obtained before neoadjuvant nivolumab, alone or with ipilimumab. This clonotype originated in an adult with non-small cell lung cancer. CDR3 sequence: CASSLPRTGTDTQYF. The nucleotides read TGTGCCAGCAGCTTACCTAGGACAGGCACAGATACGCAGTATTTT.